This TCR beta chain was profiled in a study of blood T cell repertoires in COVID-19. Study-wide context: Specimens from acute and convalescent COVID-19 originated in the United States, Italy and Spain. From T cells, B-cell-depleted T cells, or PBMCs came the material, which was cDNA or gDNA.

The V segment lost 3 bases and the J segment 6 bases; nucleotides outside the gene matches: 7. This CDR3 is built from 15 residues. Germline V CDR1 and CDR2: MNHEY, SMNVEV (reference sequence). As handled by the study authors: Amplifying reference gene primers gave estimates of nucleated cell counts. Profiled with immunoSEQ multiplex PCR; TCRdb holds only in-frame clones, not every one. That table gives V, J and clone size, and the DNA gave D and trimming. The sample has under 200,000 clones; 70% to 90% are singletons. The receptor's source is an elderly woman in a cohort sampled during active or convalescent COVID-19. V and J are TRBV27 and TRBJ2-5; TRBD2 aligns across 10 bases. Input material: peripheral blood. In DNA form, the CDR3 reads TGTGCCAGCAGTTTCTCAGCGGGAGGGACGAAGACCCAGTACTTC. Translated, it gives CASSFSAGGTKTQYF.